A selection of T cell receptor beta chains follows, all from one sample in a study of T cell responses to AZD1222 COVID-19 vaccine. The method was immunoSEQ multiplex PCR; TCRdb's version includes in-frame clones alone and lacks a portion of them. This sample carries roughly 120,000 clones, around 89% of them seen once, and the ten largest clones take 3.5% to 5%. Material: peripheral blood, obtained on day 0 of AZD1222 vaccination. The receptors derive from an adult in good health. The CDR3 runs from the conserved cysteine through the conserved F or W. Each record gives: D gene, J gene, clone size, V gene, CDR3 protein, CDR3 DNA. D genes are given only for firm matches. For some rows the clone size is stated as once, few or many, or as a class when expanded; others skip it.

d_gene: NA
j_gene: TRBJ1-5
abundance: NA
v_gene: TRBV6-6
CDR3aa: CASSPQGAGSPQHF
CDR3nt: TGTGCCAGCAGCCCCCAGGGCGCGGGTTCGCCCCAGCATTTT

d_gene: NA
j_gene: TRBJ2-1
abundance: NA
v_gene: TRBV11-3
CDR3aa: CASSLYSATYNEQFF
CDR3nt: TGTGCCAGCAGCTTATATAGCGCGACCTACAATGAGCAGTTCTTC

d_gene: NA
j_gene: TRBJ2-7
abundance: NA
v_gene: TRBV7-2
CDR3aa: CASSLAGIQISYEQYF
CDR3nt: TGTGCCAGCAGCTTGGCTGGGATACAGATCTCCTACGAGCAGTACTTC

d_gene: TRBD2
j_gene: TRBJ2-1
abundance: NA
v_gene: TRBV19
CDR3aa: CASSEGASGMGEQFF
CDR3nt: TGTGCCAGTAGTGAGGGGGCTAGCGGGATGGGTGAGCAGTTCTTC

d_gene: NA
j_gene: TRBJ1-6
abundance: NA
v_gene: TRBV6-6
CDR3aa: CASSYGQRDSPLHF
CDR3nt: TGTGCCAGCAGTTACGGCCAGAGGGATTCACCCCTCCACTTT

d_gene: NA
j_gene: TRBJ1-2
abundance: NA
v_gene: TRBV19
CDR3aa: CASTGTAYYGYTF
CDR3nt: TGTGCCAGTACGGGAACAGCATACTATGGCTACACCTTC

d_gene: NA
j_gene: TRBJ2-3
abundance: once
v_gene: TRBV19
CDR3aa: CASSLAPSTDTQYF
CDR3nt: TGTGCCAGTAGTCTAGCGCCTAGCACAGATACGCAGTATTTT

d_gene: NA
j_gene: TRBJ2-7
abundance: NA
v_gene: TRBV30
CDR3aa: CAWSRTAYEQYF
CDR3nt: TGTGCCTGGAGCAGGACAGCCTACGAGCAGTACTTC

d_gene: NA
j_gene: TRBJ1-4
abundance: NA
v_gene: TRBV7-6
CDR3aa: CASSKGVNYGDEKLFF
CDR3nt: TGTGCCAGCAGCAAGGGGGTCAATTACGGGGATGAAAAACTGTTTTTT

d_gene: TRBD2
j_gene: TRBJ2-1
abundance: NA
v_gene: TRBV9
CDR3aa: CASSVGAGGQNEQFF
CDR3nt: TGTGCCAGCAGCGTAGGAGCGGGGGGCCAGAATGAGCAGTTCTTC

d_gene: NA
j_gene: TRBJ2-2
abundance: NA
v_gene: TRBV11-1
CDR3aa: CASAPGDTGELFF
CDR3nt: TGTGCCAGCGCCCCCGGGGATACCGGGGAGCTGTTTTTT

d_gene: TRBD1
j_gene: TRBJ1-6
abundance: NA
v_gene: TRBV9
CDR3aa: CASSRRTGDYSPLHF
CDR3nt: TGTGCCAGCAGTCGAAGGACAGGGGACTATTCACCCCTCCACTTT

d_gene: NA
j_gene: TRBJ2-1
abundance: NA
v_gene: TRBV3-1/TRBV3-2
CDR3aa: CASSQATGTPSSEQFF
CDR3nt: TGTGCCAGCAGCCAAGCGACGGGGACTCCCAGTTCGGAGCAGTTCTTC

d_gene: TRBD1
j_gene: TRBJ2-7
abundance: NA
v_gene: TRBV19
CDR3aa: CASSISGGADSYEQYF
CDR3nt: TGTGCCAGTAGTATCTCAGGGGGCGCGGACTCCTACGAGCAGTACTTC

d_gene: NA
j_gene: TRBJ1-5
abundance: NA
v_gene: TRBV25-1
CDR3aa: CASSEGHQPQHF
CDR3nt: TGTGCCAGCAGTGAAGGGCATCAGCCCCAGCATTTT

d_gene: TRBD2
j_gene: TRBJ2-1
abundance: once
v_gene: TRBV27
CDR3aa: CASSSRGSGRGKSSYNEQFF
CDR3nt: TGTGCCAGCAGTTCCAGAGGGTCTGGGCGGGGGAAAAGCTCCTACAATGAGCAGTTCTTC

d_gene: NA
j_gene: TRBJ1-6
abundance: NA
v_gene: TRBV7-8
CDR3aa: CASSLVDSPLHF
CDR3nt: TGTGCCAGCAGCTTAGTGGATTCACCCCTCCACTTT

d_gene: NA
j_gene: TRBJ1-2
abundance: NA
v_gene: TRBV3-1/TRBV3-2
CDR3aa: CASSHRPDGYTF
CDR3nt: TGTGCCAGCAGCCACAGGCCGGATGGCTACACCTTC